The clone carrying this T cell receptor beta chain showed up just once. The antigen remains undetermined. The CDR3 is made up of 15 amino acids. V lost 5 bases, J lost 5 bases, and 11 bases stayed unmatched. Germline V CDR1 and CDR2: SEHNR, FQNEAQ (reference sequence). 60 Vbeta and 13 Jbeta primers were used in PCR. As handled by the study authors: In a later analysis, roughly 11 million of 75 million to 85 million unique beta chains occurred in at least two donors. The protocol was immunoSEQ multiplex PCR, while the TCRdb copy is restricted to in-frame clones and leaves out a portion. V and J calls and clone size follow that table, whereas D and trimming were derived from the DNA. The sample has about 120,000 clones; over 60% are singletons. The data derive from a study of cytomegalovirus exposure and HLA in healthy donors. Study results and caveats: An observed cluster of highly shared sequence variants was recorded as a likely sequencing artifact. When the data were analyzed later, several of the most significant clusters appeared to be linked to common viral pathogens. Specific recognition of CMV antigens was confirmed in vitro for a few chains (all CMV-associated).

This clonotype was sampled from a man aged 18 to 35 in good health and CMV-seropositive. Sequencing was performed on PBMCs. The V call is TRBV7-9, the J call TRBJ1-2, with 7 nucleotides matching TRBD1. The CDR3 bases are TGTGCCAGCAGCGACGGACAGGCCCTTCTGTATGGCTACACCTTC. This codes for CASSDGQALLYGYTF.